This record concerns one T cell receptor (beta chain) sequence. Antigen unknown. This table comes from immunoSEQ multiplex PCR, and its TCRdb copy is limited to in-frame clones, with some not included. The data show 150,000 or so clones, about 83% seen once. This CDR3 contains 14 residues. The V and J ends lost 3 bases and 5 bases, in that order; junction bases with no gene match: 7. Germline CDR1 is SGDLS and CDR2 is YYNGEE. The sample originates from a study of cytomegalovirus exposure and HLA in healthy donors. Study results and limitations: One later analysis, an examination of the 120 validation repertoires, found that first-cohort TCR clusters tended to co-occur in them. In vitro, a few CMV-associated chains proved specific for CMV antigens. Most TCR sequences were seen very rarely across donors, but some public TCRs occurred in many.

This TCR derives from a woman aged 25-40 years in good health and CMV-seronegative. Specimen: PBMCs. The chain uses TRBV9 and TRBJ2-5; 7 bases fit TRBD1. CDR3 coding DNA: TGTGCCAGCAGCGCCGGGACAGTCCGGGAGACCCAGTACTTC. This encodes CASSAGTVRETQYF. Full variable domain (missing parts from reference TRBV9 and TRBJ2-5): DSGVTQTPKHLITATGQRVTLRCSPRSGDLSVYWYQQSLDQGLQFLIQYYNGEERAKGNILERFSAQQFPDLHSELNLSSLELGDSALYFCASSAGTVRETQYFGPGTRLLVL.